This T cell receptor (beta chain) came from a study of vaccination effects on CD4 cells after COVID-19. Looking at the study overall: Cultivation was performed at about 1.8 million PBMC per well with about 9.6 IU/ml IL-2 and about 10 ug/ml peptides added.

The culture ran for approximately 10 days, and then CD4+ T cells were isolated. A positive SARS-CoV-2 PCR test fell between March and December 2020. Participants were given two doses of BNT162b2 or mRNA-1273 vaccine. The authors replaced half the medium with IL-2 medium on days 3 and 7. Turning to this clone: The antigen is undetermined.

The protocol was immunoSEQ multiplex PCR, while the TCRdb copy is restricted to in-frame clones and leaves out a portion. The sample yields 40,000 to 55,000 clones, around 76% seen once. Germline CDR1 SGHTA, CDR2 FQGNSA. V gave up 3 bases and J gave up 2 bases, with 11 bases separating them. The length of the CDR3 is 15 residues. The sequence came from a human donor who had a prior SARS-CoV-2 infection. Source: CD4+ T cells from PBMCs cultured without peptide, taken after COVID-19 vaccination. The genes are TRBV7-2 and TRBJ2-1; D possibly uses TRBD1 or TRBD2 (5 bases each). The CDR3 DNA sequence: TGTGCCAGCAGCTTGTTGCAGGGAGCCTACAATGAGCAGTTCTTC. This sequence encodes CASSLLQGAYNEQFF.